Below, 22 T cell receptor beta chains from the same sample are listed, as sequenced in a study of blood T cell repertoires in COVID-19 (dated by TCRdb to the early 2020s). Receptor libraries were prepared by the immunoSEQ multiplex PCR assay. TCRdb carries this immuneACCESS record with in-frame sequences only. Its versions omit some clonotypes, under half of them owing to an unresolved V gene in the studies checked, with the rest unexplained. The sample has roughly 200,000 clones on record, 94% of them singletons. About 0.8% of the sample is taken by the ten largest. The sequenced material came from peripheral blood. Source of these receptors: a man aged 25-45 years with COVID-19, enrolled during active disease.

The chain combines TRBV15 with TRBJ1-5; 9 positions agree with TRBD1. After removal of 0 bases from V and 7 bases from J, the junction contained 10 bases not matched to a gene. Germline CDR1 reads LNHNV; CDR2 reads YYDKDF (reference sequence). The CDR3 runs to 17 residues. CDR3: CATSRDTQGAFGQPQHF. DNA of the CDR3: TGTGCCACCAGCAGAGATACACAGGGGGCATTCGGGCAGCCCCAGCATTTT.

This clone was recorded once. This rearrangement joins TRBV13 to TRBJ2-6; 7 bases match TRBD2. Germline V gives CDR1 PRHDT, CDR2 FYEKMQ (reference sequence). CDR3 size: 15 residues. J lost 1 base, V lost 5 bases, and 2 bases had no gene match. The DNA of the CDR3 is TGTGCCAGCAGCCTACTAGCGTCTGGGGCCAACGTCCTGACTTTC. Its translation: CASSLLASGANVLTF.

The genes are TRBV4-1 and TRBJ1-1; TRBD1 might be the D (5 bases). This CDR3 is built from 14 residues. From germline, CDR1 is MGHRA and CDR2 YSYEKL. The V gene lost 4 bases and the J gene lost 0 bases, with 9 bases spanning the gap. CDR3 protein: CASSLRGLNTEAFF. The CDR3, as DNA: TGCGCCAGCAGCCTGCGGGGGTTGAACACTGAAGCTTTCTTT.

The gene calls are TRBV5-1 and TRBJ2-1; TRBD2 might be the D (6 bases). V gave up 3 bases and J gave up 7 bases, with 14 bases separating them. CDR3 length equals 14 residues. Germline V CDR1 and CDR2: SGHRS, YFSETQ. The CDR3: CASSWPGVENEQFF. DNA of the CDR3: TGCGCCAGCAGCTGGCCGGGGGTAGAGAATGAGCAGTTCTTC.

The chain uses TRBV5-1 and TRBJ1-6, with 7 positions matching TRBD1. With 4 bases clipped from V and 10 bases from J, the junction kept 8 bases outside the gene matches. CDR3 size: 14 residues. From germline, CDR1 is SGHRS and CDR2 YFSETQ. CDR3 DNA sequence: TGCGCCAGCAGCCTGACAGGGTATGGATCACCCCTCCACTTT. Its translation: CASSLTGYGSPLHF.

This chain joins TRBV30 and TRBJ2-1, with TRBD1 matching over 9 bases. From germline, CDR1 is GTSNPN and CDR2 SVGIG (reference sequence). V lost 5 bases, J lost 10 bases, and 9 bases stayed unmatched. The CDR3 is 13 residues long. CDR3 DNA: TGTGCCTGGGATGATACAGGGGGCTGGGAGCAGTTCTTC. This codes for CAWDDTGGWEQFF.

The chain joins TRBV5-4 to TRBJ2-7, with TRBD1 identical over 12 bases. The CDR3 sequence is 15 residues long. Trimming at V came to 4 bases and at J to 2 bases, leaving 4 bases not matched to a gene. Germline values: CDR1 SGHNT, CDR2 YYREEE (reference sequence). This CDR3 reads CASSAGTGGPYEQYF. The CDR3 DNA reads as TGTGCCAGCAGCGCGGGGACAGGGGGCCCCTACGAGCAGTACTTC.

DNA for the CDR3: TGTGCCAGCAGCGGTAGCGGGGGGGCCACAGATACGCAGTATTTT. Translation: CASSGSGGATDTQYF. V is TRBV11-2 and J is TRBJ2-3, with TRBD2 identical over 11 bases. CDR3 length: 15 amino acids. CDR1 and CDR2 from the germline V gene are SGHAT and FQNNGV. With V trimmed by 5 bases and J by 2 bases, 3 bases remained unmatched.

CDR3 sequence reads: CASSPEAGIHQPQHF. Written as DNA, the CDR3 is TGCGCCAGCAGCCCGGAAGCAGGGATACATCAGCCCCAGCATTTT. The V gene is TRBV5-1, the J gene TRBJ1-5; D possibly corresponds to TRBD1 (5 bases). The germline gives CDR1 SGHRS, CDR2 YFSETQ. V was shortened by 4 bases and J by 5 bases, with 16 bases between the two germline ends. The CDR3 consists of 15 residues.

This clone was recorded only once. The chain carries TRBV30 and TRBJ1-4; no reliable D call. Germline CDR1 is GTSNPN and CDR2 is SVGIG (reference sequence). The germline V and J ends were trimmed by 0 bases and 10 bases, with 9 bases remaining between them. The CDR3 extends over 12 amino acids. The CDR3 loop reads CAWSVFRRKLFF. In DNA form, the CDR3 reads TGTGCCTGGAGTGTGTTTCGTAGAAAACTGTTTTTT.

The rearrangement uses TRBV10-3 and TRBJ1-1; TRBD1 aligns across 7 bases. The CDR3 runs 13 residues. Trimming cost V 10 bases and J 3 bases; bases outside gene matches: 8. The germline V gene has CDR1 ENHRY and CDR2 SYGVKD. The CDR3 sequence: CASRGGIDTEAFF. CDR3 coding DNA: TGTGCCAGCAGGGGGGGTATCGACACTGAAGCTTTCTTT.

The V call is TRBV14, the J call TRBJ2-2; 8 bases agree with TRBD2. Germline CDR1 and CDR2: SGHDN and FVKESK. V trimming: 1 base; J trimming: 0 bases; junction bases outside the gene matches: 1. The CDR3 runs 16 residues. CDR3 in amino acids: CASSQVRGANTGELFF. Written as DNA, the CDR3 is TGTGCCAGCAGCCAAGTGCGGGGGGCGAACACCGGGGAGCTGTTTTTT.

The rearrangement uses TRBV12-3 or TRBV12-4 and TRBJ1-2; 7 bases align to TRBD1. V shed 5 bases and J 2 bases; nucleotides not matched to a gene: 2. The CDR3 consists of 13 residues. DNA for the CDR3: TGTGCCAGCAGTACCAGGGGGAACTATGGCTACACCTTC. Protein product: CASSTRGNYGYTF.

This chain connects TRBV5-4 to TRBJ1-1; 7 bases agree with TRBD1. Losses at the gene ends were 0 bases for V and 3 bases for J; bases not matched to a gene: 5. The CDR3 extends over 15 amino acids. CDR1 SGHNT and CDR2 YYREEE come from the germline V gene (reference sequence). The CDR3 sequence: CASSLVTQGDTEAFF. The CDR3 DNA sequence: TGTGCCAGCAGCTTGGTTACCCAGGGGGACACTGAAGCTTTCTTT.

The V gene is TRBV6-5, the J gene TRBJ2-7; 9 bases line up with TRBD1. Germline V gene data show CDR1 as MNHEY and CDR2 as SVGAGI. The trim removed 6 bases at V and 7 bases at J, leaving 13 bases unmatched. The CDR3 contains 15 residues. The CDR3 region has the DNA TGTGCCAGCAGCCATACAGGGGGCCGGCCGGAAGAGCAGTACTTC. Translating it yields CASSHTGGRPEEQYF.

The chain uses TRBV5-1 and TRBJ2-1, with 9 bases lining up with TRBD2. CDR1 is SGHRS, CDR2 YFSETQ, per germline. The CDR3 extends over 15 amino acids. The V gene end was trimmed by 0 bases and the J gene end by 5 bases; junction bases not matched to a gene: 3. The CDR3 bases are TGCGCCAGCAGCTTGGGACTAGCGGTCAACAATGAGCAGTTCTTC. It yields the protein CASSLGLAVNNEQFF.

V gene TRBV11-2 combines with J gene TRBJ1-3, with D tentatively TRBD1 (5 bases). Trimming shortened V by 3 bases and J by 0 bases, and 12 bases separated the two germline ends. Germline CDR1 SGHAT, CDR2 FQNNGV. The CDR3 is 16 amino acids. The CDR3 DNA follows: TGTGCCAGCAGCTTCCGGACAACCAGCTCTGGAAACACCATATATTTT. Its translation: CASSFRTTSSGNTIYF. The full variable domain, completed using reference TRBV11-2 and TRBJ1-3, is EAGVAQSPRYKIIEKRQSVAFWCNPISGHATLYWYQQILGQGPKLLIQFQNNGVVDDSQLPKDRFSAERLKGVDSTLKIQPAKLEDSAVYLCASSFRTTSSGNTIYFGEGSWLTVV.

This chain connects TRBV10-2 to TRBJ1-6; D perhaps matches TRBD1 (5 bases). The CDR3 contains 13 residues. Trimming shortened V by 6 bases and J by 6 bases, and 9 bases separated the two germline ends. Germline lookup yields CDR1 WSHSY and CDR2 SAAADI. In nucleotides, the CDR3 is TGCGCCAGCAGGGACAATACTAATTCACCCCTCCACTTT. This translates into CASRDNTNSPLHF.

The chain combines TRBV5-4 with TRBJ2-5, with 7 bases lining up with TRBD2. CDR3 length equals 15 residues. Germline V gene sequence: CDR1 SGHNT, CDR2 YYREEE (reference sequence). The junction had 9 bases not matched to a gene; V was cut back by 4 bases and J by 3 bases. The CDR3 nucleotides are TGTGCCAGCAGCCCCGGGGGGAGGGCAGAAGAGACCCAGTACTTC. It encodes CASSPGGRAEETQYF.

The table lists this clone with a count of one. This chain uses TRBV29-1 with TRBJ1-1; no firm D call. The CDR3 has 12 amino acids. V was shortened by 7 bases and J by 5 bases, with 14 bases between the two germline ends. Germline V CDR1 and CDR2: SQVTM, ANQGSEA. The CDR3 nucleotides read TGCAGCGCTGGAAGTGCACAGACTGAAGCTTTCTTT. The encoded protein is CSAGSAQTEAFF.

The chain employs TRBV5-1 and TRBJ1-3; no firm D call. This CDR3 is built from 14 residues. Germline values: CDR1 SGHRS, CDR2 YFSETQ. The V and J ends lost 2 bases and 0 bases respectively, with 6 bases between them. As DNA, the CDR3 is TGCGCCAGCAGCTTCGCGTCCTCTGGAAACACCATATATTTT. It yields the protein CASSFASSGNTIYF. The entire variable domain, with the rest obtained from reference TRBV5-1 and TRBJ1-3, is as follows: KAGVTQTPRYLIKTRGQQVTLSCSPISGHRSVSWYQQTPGQGLQFLFEYFSETQRNKGNFPGRFSGRQFSNSRSEMNVSTLELGDSALYLCASSFASSGNTIYFGEGSWLTVV.

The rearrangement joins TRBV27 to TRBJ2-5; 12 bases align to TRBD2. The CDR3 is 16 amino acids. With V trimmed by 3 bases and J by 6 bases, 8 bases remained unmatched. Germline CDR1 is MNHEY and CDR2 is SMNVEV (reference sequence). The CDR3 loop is CASSLAASGGGQTQYF. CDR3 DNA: TGTGCCAGCAGTTTGGCGGCTAGCGGGGGGGGACAGACCCAGTACTTC.